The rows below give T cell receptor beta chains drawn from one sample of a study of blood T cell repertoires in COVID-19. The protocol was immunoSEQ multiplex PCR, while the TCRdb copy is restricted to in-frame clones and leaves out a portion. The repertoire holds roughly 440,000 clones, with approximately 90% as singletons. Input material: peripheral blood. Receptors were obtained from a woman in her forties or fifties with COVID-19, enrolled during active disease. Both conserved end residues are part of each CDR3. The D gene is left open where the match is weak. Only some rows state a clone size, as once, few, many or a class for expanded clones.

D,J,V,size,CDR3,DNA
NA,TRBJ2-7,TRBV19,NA,CASSPPWGLEQYF,TGTGCCAGTAGCCCACCCTGGGGCTTGGAGCAGTACTTC
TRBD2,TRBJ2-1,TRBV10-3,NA,CAISESAGGPFLRFF,TGTGCCATCAGTGAGTCCGCGGGGGGGCCCTTTTTAAGATTCTTC
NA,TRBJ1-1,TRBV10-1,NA,CASSVRGGGTEAFF,TGCGCCAGCAGTGTACGGGGAGGGGGCACTGAAGCTTTCTTT
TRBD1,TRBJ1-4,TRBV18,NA,CASSRDRGDEKLFF,TGTGCCAGCTCACGGGACAGGGGTGATGAAAAACTGTTTTTT
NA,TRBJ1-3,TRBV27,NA,CASRTPSGNTIYF,TGTGCCAGCAGGACTCCCTCTGGAAACACCATATATTTT
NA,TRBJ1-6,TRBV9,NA,CASSDSRPISPLHF,TGTGCCAGCAGCGACAGCAGACCCATTTCACCCCTCCACTTT
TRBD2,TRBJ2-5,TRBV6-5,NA,CASSYGEGKETQYF,TGTGCCAGCAGTTATGGGGAGGGAAAAGAGACCCAGTACTTC
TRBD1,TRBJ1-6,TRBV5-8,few,CASSPGQGINSPLHF,TGTGCCAGCAGCCCGGGACAGGGGATTAATTCACCCCTCCACTTT
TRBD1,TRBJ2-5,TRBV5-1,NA,CASSLLVQGTKETQYF,TGCGCCAGCAGCTTGCTGGTACAGGGGACCAAAGAGACCCAGTACTTC
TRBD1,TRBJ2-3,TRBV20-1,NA,CSASPGTGGPDTQYF,TGCAGTGCTAGTCCCGGGACAGGGGGCCCAGATACGCAGTATTTT
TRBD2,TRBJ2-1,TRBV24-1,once,CATSDIGAGVGNEQFF,TGTGCCACCAGTGATATCGGAGCGGGGGTTGGTAATGAGCAGTTCTTC
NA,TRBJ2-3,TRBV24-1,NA,CATSALGRGADTQYF,TGTGCCACCAGTGCCCTAGGGAGGGGGGCGGATACGCAGTATTTT
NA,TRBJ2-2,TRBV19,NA,CASSTQNTGELFF,TGTGCCAGTAGTACCCAGAACACCGGGGAGCTGTTTTTT
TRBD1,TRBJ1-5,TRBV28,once,CASSTDREGNQPQHF,TGTGCCAGCAGTACGGACAGGGAGGGCAATCAGCCCCAGCATTTT
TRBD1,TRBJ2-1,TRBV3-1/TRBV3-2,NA,CASSPGQGADEQFF,TGTGCCAGCAGCCCCGGACAGGGGGCTGATGAGCAGTTCTTC
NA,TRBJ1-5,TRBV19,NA,CASSIDQAAGTPQHF,TGTGCCAGTAGTATAGATCAGGCCGCTGGTACGCCCCAGCATTTT